This T cell receptor (beta chain) emerged from a study of blood T cells in healthy people across ages. No fewer than 6 micrograms of total RNA were isolated from every sample. Study-level findings and limits: Naive T cell percentage showed a strong correlation with the diversity of TCR beta. From one million sequenced T cells, diversity estimates were lower bounds. Per-million-T-cell TCR beta diversity fell roughly linearly with age.

Together with a sample-barcoded 5' primer, a J-beta primer mix was included in a second PCR lasting roughly 6 to 12 cycles. TCRdb recomputed calls from the 5' RACE reads with MiXCR, one row per CDR3 protein. The repertoire holds about 1.1 million distinct CDR3 sequences, with 35% to 40% as singletons. This CDR3 has 15 residues. V was clipped by 2 bases and J by 0 bases, with 7 bases between them. Germline lookup yields CDR1 MNHNS and CDR2 SASEGT. In regard to this clonotype: Its antigen is not known.

The J gene is TRBJ2-2, the V gene TRBV6-1; D is unclear. Sequencing used blood. The source is a young man in good health. The CDR3 sequence: CASSEMGTNTGELFF. The CDR3, as DNA: TGTGCCAGCAGTGAAATGGGAACGAACACCGGGGAGCTGTTTTTT.